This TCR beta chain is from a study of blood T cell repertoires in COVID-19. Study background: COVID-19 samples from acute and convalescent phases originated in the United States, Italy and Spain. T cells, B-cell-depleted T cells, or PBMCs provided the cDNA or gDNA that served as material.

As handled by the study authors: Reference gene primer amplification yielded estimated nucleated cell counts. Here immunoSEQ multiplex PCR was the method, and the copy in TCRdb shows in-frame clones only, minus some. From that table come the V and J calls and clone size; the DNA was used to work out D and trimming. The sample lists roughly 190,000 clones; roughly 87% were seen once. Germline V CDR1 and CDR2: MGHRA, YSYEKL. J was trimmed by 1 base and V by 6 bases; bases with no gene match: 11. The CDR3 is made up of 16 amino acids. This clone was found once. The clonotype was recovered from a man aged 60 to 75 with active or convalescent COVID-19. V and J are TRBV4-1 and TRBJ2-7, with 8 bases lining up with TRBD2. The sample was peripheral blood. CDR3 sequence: CASRLLAEGSSYEQYF. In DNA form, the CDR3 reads TGCGCCAGCAGGCTACTAGCGGAGGGAAGTTCCTACGAGCAGTACTTC.